This T cell receptor (beta chain) was obtained from a study of shared clonotypes between healthy human individuals. In the sorted-subset replicate PCRs, around 220 ng DNA, 25,000 to 30,000 T cell genomes, was used. Profiled with immunoSEQ multiplex PCR; TCRdb holds only in-frame clones, not every one. The sample has over 2 million clones, just under 95% seen once. Broader study findings: Sample collection involved blood only; tissue repertoires are likely different. Only a few donors were included, so the genetic and exposure-history diversity represented was limited.

Naive CD8 cells lacked CD45RO and underwent positive selection for CCR7, leaving out terminally differentiated effector memory CD45RA+ cells. V was pared by 0 bases and J by 2 bases, with 6 bases between. Germline V CDR1 and CDR2: SGHKS, YYEKEE (reference sequence). The CDR3 loop spans 13 amino acids. For this clone: The target antigen is unknown. The sample holds other DNA sequences that translate to the same CDR3.

The receptor comes from a young man in good health. Sequences were obtained from naive CD8+ T cells sorted from blood. The chain combines TRBV5-5 with TRBJ2-7; no clear D. The chain's CDR3 is CASSLAPTYEQYF. The CDR3, as DNA: TGTGCCAGCAGCTTGGCGCCGACCTACGAGCAGTACTTC.